These 21 T cell receptor beta chains were sequenced from one sample in a study of cytomegalovirus exposure and HLA in healthy donors. PCR involved 60 Vbeta and 13 Jbeta primers. TCRdb's table, derived via immunoSEQ multiplex PCR, lists solely in-frame clones and lacks some. The data show around 99,000 clones, roughly 80% seen once. The sample comprised PBMCs. Every receptor here comes from a woman between 50 and 59 years old in good health and CMV-seropositive.

The chain recombines TRBV19 with TRBJ1-2; the D gene is possibly TRBD1 (5 bases). Trimming took 5 bases from V and 2 from J, leaving 12 bases between them. The CDR3 runs 14 residues. CDR1 and CDR2 (germline): LNHDA, SQIVND (reference sequence). CDR3 coding DNA: TGTGCCAGTAGTTTCTTCAGGGAAAACTATGGCTACACCTTC. Its protein product is CASSFFRENYGYTF.

The J gene is TRBJ2-7, the V gene TRBV18, with 8 bases lining up with TRBD1. The CDR3 spans 16 residues. Per the germline V gene, CDR1 is KGHSH and CDR2 is LQKENI. J was trimmed by 0 bases and V by 3 bases; bases with no gene match: 7. The CDR3 DNA sequence: TGTGCCAGCTCACCGACCGGGACAGGTAACTCCTACGAGCAGTACTTC. Its translation is CASSPTGTGNSYEQYF.

The rearrangement uses TRBV6-6 and TRBJ1-1; possible D gene TRBD1, 6 bases. Per germline, CDR1 MNHNY and CDR2 SVGAGI (reference sequence). Trimming left V 6 bases short and J 3 bases short, with 14 bases between. CDR3 size: 14 residues. DNA of the CDR3: TGTGCCAGCAGCCCCGGGACACCCTACACTGAAGCTTTCTTT. It is translated as CASSPGTPYTEAFF.

The chain uses TRBV2 and TRBJ1-2; 8 bases are shared with TRBD1. From germline, CDR1 is SNHLY and CDR2 FYNNEI. This CDR3 region has 14 residues. The ends lost 1 base at V and 7 bases at J; junction bases unmatched: 5. This CDR3 is CASSEDGTGGGYTF. In nucleotides, the CDR3 is TGTGCCAGCAGTGAAGACGGGACAGGCGGTGGCTACACCTTC. Using reference TRBV2 and TRBJ1-2 for the parts outside the CDR3, the full variable domain is EPEVTQTPSHQVTQMGQEVILRCVPISNHLYFYWYRQILGQKVEFLVSFYNNEISEKSEIFDDQFSVERPDGSNFTLKIRSTKLEDSAMYFCASSEDGTGGGYTFGSGTRLTVV.

This clone has just a few counts. The chain combines TRBV5-4 with TRBJ1-2, with 9 bases matching TRBD1. Germline values: CDR1 SGHNT, CDR2 YYREEE (reference sequence). The CDR3 sequence is 16 residues long. V gave up 5 bases and J gave up 4 bases; unmatched junction bases: 12. Here the CDR3 reads CASRDRTGGPLYGYTF. The CDR3 DNA reads TGTGCCAGCAGGGACCGAACAGGGGGCCCCCTCTATGGCTACACCTTC. The complete variable domain, with remaining parts taken from reference TRBV5-4 and TRBJ1-2, reads ETGVTQSPTHLIKTRGQQVTLRCSSQSGHNTVSWYQQALGQGPQFIFQYYREEENGRGNFPPRFSGLQFPNYSSELNVNALELDDSALYLCASRDRTGGPLYGYTFGSGTRLTVV.

The V gene is TRBV4-1, the J gene TRBJ1-6, with D uncertain. Per the germline V gene, CDR1 is MGHRA and CDR2 is YSYEKL. V was trimmed by 0 bases and J by 10 bases, leaving 10 bases between them. The CDR3 is 14 amino acids. CDR3: CASSQDPGGSPLHF. As DNA, the CDR3 is TGCGCCAGCAGCCAAGACCCGGGCGGGTCACCCCTCCACTTT.

V gene TRBV7-2 combines with J gene TRBJ1-1; D is uncertain. The germline V gene encodes CDR1 SGHTA and CDR2 FQGNSA. This CDR3 is built from 15 residues. V lost 1 base to trimming and J lost 3 bases, with 12 bases between them. The CDR3 DNA reads as TGTGCCAGCAGCTTAGTCGGTGCACGAGACACTGAAGCTTTCTTT. The encoded protein is CASSLVGARDTEAFF.

The J gene is TRBJ1-4, the V gene TRBV4-1; D gene uncertain. The V and J ends lost 4 bases and 0 bases respectively, with 6 bases between them. There are 14 residues in the CDR3. Germline V gives CDR1 MGHRA, CDR2 YSYEKL. DNA for the CDR3: TGCGCCAGCAGCCCCCCGGCAACTAATGAAAAACTGTTTTTT. Translated: CASSPPATNEKLFF.

As DNA, the CDR3 is TGTGCCAGCAGCTTGGTGGCAGGGGGGGAGCAGTACTTC. Encoded protein: CASSLVAGGEQYF. V and J are TRBV5-4 and TRBJ2-7; tentatively, D is TRBD1 (7 bases). Germline lookup yields CDR1 SGHNT and CDR2 YYREEE (reference sequence). V shed 0 bases and J shed 7 bases, with 11 bases lying between them. The CDR3 runs 13 residues.

This clone was counted a single time. This chain links TRBV10-3 with TRBJ1-1, with 9 bases that match TRBD1. This CDR3 has 13 residues. Germline CDR1 and CDR2: ENHRY and SYGVKD. V lost 10 bases, J lost 5 bases, and 8 bases stayed unmatched. CDR3 nucleotide sequence: TGTGCCACCCGGGACAGGGCCGGTACTGAAGCTTTCTTT. Translating gives CATRDRAGTEAFF.

This chain joins TRBV7-3 and TRBJ2-5; TRBD1 matches at 10 bases. The ends lost 5 bases at V and 5 bases at J; junction bases unmatched: 5. CDR3 size: 14 residues. Germline V CDR1 and CDR2: SGHTA, FQGTGA. CDR3 sequence reads: CASSPGQGEETQYF. Written as DNA, the CDR3 is TGTGCCAGCAGCCCTGGACAGGGGGAGGAGACCCAGTACTTC.

The chain combines TRBV7-2 with TRBJ2-3; TRBD1 matches at 9 bases. The CDR3 contains 15 residues. Trimming cost V 4 bases and J 3 bases; bases outside gene matches: 5. From germline, CDR1 is SGHTA and CDR2 FQGNSA. DNA of the CDR3: TGTGCCAGCAGCTCCACACAGGGGGCAACAGATACGCAGTATTTT. Encoded protein: CASSSTQGATDTQYF.

This clone was detected once. The J gene is TRBJ2-3, the V gene TRBV19, with TRBD2 matching 7 bases. CDR1 is LNHDA, CDR2 SQIVND, per germline (reference sequence). Trimming removed 1 base from V and 1 base from J; junction bases left unmatched: 5. The length of the CDR3 is 16 residues. CDR3 sequence reads: CASSIARDYRTDTQYF. CDR3 coding DNA: TGTGCCAGTAGTATAGCTAGGGACTACCGCACAGATACGCAGTATTTT.

The V gene is TRBV5-6, the J gene TRBJ2-3; D unresolved. Per the germline V gene, CDR1 is SGHDT and CDR2 is YYEEEE. The CDR3 is 12 amino acids. V lost 7 bases and J lost 7, with 13 bases in between. CDR3 in amino acids: CASYTAVHTQYF. The CDR3 nucleotides read TGTGCCAGCTATACTGCCGTTCATACGCAGTATTTT.

The chain is built from TRBV6-4 and TRBJ2-3, with 8 bases lining up with TRBD2. The CDR3 runs to 14 residues. Unmatched junction bases numbered 5, after V lost 8 bases and J lost 1 base. Germline V CDR1 and CDR2: MRHNA, SNTAGT. CDR3 nucleotides: TGTGCCAGCGGCAGCGGGGGTGGCACAGATACGCAGTATTTT. It specifies CASGSGGGTDTQYF.

The chain joins TRBV7-3 to TRBJ1-1; 7 positions match TRBD1. The trim removed 6 bases at V and 1 base at J, leaving 11 bases unmatched. The CDR3 has 16 residues. Germline CDR1 reads SGHTA; CDR2 reads FQGTGA. CDR3 amino acids: CASRLGQAFKNTEAFF. In DNA form, the CDR3 reads TGTGCCAGCAGACTCGGACAGGCGTTCAAGAACACTGAAGCTTTCTTT. Based on the CDR3 plus reference TRBV7-3 and TRBJ1-1, the full variable domain is GAGVSQTPSNKVTEKGKYVELRCDPISGHTALYWYRQSLGQGPEFLIYFQGTGAADDSGLPNDRFFAVRPEGSVSTLKIQRTERGDSAVYLCASRLGQAFKNTEAFFGQGTRLTVV.

The V gene is TRBV5-1, the J gene TRBJ2-3, with TRBD1 matching 9 bases. The CDR3 runs 17 residues. Germline V lookup: CDR1 SGHRS, CDR2 YFSETQ. V lost 4 bases, J lost 5 bases, and 14 bases stayed unmatched. The CDR3 protein is CASSQAYTGGGEDTQYF. As DNA, the CDR3 is TGCGCCAGCAGCCAGGCGTACACAGGGGGCGGGGAAGATACGCAGTATTTT. Full variable domain (remainder filled in from reference TRBV5-1 and TRBJ2-3): KAGVTQTPRYLIKTRGQQVTLSCSPISGHRSVSWYQQTPGQGLQFLFEYFSETQRNKGNFPGRFSGRQFSNSRSEMNVSTLELGDSALYLCASSQAYTGGGEDTQYFGPGTRLTVL.

This clone was seen a handful of times. Other DNA variants within this sample encode the same CDR3. V gene TRBV6-5 combines with J gene TRBJ1-6; D uncertain. CDR3 length: 12 residues. Deletions cut 3 bases from V and 10 bases from J, with 7 bases between. The germline V gene encodes CDR1 MNHEY and CDR2 SVGAGI. The CDR3, as DNA: TGTGCCAGCAGTTATGAGGGATCACCCCTCCACTTT. It is translated as CASSYEGSPLHF.

This chain links TRBV11-2 with TRBJ2-1, with 9 nucleotides matching TRBD1. The trim removed 1 base at V and 7 bases at J, leaving 8 bases unmatched. CDR3 length equals 16 residues. The germline V gene has CDR1 SGHAT and CDR2 FQNNGV. CDR3 in amino acids: CASSLVQGALINEQFF. As DNA, the CDR3 is TGTGCCAGCAGCTTAGTACAGGGGGCGCTAATTAATGAGCAGTTCTTC.

This chain connects TRBV6-6 to TRBJ1-5, with no clear D. This CDR3 is built from 15 residues. Germline V gene lookup returns CDR1 MNHNY and CDR2 SVGAGI (reference sequence). Trimming cost V 5 bases and J 0 bases, with 11 bases left between them. The CDR3 is CASSPSVYSNQPQHF. The CDR3 nucleotides read TGTGCCAGCAGTCCTTCCGTTTATAGCAATCAGCCCCAGCATTTT.

The chain is built from TRBV10-2 and TRBJ2-2; 8 bases fit TRBD2. V dropped 5 bases and J dropped 3; count of bases not matched to a gene: 11. Germline V gene data show CDR1 as WSHSY and CDR2 as SAAADI. The CDR3 has 17 residues. CDR3 bases: TGCGCCAGCAGTAAACGGGGCGGGGGGAGTGACACCGGGGAGCTGTTTTTT. Its translation is CASSKRGGGSDTGELFF.